In its sample, the clone carrying this T cell receptor beta chain was seen a few times. Its antigen remains unidentified. All gene names here are mouse names. From the germline J gene comes the end of the CDR3, since the read stops 4 residues before it. Sequencing used cDNA as its template, made by extracting RNA and reverse transcribing it. Only in-frame clones appear in the TCRdb table, and some are missing; sequencing was by immunoSEQ multiplex PCR. Recorded here are roughly 260,000 clones, none singletons. This CDR3 is 16 amino acids long. V gave up 4 bases and J gave up 0 bases; unmatched junction bases: 5. The germline CDR1 and CDR2 sequences are NSQYPW and LRSPGD (reference sequence). This entry is derived from a study of CD8+ T cells in alopecia areata. Overall study results and limits: Lesional scalp displayed greater clonality than normal scalp, most notably in alopecia totalis/universalis. Patients displayed less clarity in TCR sharing than mice, a finding possibly related to HLA.

Sorting used CD4, CD8alpha, NKG2D, NKG2ACE and other markers on pooled cutaneous lymph node cells. Specimen: CD4+ T cells sorted from a lymph node. The J gene is TRBJ2-2, the V gene TRBV1, with 7 bases identical to TRBD1. The TCR comes from a C3H/HeJ mouse with alopecia areata. The strain is characterized by the MHC haplotype H2-k. The CDR3 loop reads CTCSGGQPANTGQLYF. CDR3 DNA, as far as it was read: TGCACCTGCAGTGGGGGACAGCCTGCAAACACCGGG.